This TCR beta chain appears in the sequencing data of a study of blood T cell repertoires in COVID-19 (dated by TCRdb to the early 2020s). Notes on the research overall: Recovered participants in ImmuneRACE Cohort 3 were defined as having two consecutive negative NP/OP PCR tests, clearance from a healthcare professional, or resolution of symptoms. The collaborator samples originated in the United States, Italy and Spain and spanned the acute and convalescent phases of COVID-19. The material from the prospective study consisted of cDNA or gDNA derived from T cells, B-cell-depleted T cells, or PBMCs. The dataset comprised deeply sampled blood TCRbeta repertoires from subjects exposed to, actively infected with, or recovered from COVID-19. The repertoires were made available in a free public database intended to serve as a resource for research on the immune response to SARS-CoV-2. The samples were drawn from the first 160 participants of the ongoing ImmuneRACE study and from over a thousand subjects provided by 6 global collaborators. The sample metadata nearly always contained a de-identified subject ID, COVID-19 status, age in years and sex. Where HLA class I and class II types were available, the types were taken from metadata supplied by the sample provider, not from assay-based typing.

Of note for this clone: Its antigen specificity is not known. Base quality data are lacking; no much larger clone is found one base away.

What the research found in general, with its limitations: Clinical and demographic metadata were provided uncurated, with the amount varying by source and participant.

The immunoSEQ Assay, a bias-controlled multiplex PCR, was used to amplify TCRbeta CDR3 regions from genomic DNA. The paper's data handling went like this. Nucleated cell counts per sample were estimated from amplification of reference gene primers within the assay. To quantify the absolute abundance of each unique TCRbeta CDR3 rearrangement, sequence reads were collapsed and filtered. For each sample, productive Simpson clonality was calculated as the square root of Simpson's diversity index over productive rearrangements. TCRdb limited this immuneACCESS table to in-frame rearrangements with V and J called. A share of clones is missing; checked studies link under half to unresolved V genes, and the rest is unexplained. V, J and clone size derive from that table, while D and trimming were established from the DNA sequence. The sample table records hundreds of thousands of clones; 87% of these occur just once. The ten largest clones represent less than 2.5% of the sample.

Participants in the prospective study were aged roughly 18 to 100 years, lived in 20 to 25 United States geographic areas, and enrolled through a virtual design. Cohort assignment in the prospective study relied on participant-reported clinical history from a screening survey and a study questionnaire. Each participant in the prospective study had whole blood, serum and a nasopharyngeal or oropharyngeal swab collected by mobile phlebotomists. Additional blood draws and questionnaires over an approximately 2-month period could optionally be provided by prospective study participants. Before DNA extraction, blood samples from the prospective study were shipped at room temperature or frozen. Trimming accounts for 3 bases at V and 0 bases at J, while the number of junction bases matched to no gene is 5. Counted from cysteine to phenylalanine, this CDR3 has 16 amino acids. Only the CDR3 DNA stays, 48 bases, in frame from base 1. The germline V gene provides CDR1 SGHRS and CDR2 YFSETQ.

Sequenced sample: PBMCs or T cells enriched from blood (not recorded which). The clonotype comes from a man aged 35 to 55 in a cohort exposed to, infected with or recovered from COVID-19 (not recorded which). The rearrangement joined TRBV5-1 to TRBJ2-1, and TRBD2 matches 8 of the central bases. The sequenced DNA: TGCGCCAGCAGCTGGATAGCGGGGCTCTCCTACAATGAGCAGTTCTTC. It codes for CASSWIAGLSYNEQFF. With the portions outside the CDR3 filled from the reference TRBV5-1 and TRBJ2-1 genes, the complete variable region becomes KAGVTQTPRYLIKTRGQQVTLSCSPISGHRSVSWYQQTPGQGLQFLFEYFSETQRNKGNFPGRFSGRQFSNSRSEMNVSTLELGDSALYLCASSWIAGLSYNEQFFGPGTRLTVL.